This T cell receptor beta chain was captured in a study of cytomegalovirus exposure and HLA in healthy donors. Study observations and caveats: The HLA-A and HLA-B alleles of most subjects were reportedly predicted accurately from TCR beta sequences. Another analysis was done later, and it associated more than 15,000 TCR beta sequences with HLA alleles at 0.05 false discovery rate.

In the PCR, 60 Vbeta and 13 Jbeta primers were used. Sequencing used immunoSEQ multiplex PCR; TCRdb keeps in-frame clones, though not all of them. Here the sample spans 120,000 or so clones, over 70% being singletons. Trimming removed 8 bases at V and 4 bases at J, with 17 bases between. Germline V lookup: CDR1 MNHEY, CDR2 SVGAGI. This CDR3 region has 14 residues. Turning to this clone: Its antigen remains unknown.

V and J are TRBV6-5 and TRBJ1-1, with D perhaps TRBD1 (6 bases). The TCR sequence derives from a woman aged 50 to 65 in good health and CMV-seronegative. Sequenced material: PBMCs. The CDR3 is CASETIPRGTEAFF. The CDR3 coding sequence is TGTGCCAGCGAGACCATACCCAGGGGCACTGAAGCTTTCTTT.